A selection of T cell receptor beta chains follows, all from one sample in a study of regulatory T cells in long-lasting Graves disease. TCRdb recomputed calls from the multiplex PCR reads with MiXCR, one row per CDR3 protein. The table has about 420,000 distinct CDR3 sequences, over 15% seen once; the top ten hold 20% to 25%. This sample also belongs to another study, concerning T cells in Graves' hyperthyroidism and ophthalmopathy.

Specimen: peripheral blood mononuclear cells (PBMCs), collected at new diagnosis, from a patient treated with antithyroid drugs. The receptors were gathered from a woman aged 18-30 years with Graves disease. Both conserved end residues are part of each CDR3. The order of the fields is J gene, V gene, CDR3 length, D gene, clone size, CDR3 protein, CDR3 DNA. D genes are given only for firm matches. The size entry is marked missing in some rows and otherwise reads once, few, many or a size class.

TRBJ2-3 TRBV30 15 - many CAWSQGGANTDTQYF TGTGCCTGGAGTCAAGGGGGGGCCAACACAGATACGCAGTATTTT
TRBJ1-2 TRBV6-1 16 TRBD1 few CASIRDRDLGGYGYTF TGTGCCAGCATTCGAGACAGGGATTTAGGCGGGTATGGCTACACCTTC
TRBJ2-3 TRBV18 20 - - CASSPLTVKSTFTSTDTQYF TGTGCCAGCTCACCATTAACAGTCAAATCCACCTTTACTAGCACAGATACGCAGTATTTT
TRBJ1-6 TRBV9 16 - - CASSVAPGSGDSPLHF TGTGCCAGCAGCGTAGCCCCGGGATCTGGCGACTCACCCCTCCACTTT
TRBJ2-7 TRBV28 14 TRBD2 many CASSTGTISYEQYF TGTGCCAGCAGCACCGGGACTATCTCCTACGAGCAGTACTTC
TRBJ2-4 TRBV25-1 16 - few CASSEFGPGQQNIQYF TGTGCCAGCAGTGAATTTGGCCCGGGACAACAAAACATTCAGTACTTC
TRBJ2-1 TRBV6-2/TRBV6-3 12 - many CASMRLNNEQFF TGTGCCAGCATGCGGTTAAACAATGAGCAGTTCTTC
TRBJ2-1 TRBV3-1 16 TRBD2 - CASSQDRGLAGDEQFF TGTGCCAGCAGCCAAGATCGGGGACTAGCGGGAGATGAGCAGTTCTTC
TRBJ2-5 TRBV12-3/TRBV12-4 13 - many CASRKAGEEAQYF TGTGCCAGCAGAAAAGCGGGTGAGGAGGCCCAGTACTTC
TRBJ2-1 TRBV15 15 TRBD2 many CATSRGTSSYNEQFF TGTGCCACCAGCAGAGGGACTAGCTCCTACAATGAGCAGTTCTTC
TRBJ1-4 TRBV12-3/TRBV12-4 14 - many CASSLERGGEKLFF TGTGCCAGCAGTTTGGAGCGAGGCGGTGAAAAACTGTTTTTT
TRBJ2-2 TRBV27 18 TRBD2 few CASSPQAGLAGVTGELFF TGTGCCAGCAGTCCTCAGGCCGGACTAGCGGGAGTCACCGGGGAGCTGTTTTTT
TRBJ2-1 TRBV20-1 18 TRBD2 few CSARDYSTTSGMYNEQFF TGCAGTGCTAGAGATTATTCCACAACTAGCGGGATGTACAATGAGCAGTTCTTC
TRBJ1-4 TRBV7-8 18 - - CASSFYRVPAPTNEKLFF TGTGCCAGCAGCTTTTACAGAGTTCCAGCCCCAACTAATGAAAAACTGTTTTTT
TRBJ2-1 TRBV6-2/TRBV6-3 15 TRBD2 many CASSYERRESNEQFF TGTGCCAGCAGTTATGAGAGGCGGGAGAGCAATGAGCAGTTCTTC
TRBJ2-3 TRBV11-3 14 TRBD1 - CASRTGQTTNTQYF TGTGCCAGCAGGACGGGACAGACAACAAATACGCAGTATTTT
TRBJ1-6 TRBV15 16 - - CATSSDLGREDSPLHF TGTGCCACCAGCAGTGATCTTGGCAGGGAGGATTCACCCCTCCACTTT
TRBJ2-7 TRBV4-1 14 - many CASSQQLGGEAMVF TGCGCCAGCAGCCAGCAATTGGGCGGAGAGGCAATGGTCTTC
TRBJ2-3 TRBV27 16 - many CASSPPIKPTTDTQYF TGTGCCAGCAGCCCCCCTATCAAACCGACAACGGATACGCAGTATTTT
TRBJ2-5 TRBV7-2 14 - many CASSLLGSEETQYF TGTGCCAGCAGCCTACTCGGCTCTGAAGAGACCCAGTACTTC
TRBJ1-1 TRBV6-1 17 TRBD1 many CASSETWRDRGSGEAFF TGTGCCAGCAGTGAAACGTGGCGGGACAGGGGCTCTGGGGAAGCTTTCTTT
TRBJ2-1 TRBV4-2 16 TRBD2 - CASSQVLAGVYNEQFF TGTGCCAGCAGCCAAGTCCTAGCGGGAGTCTACAATGAGCAGTTCTTC
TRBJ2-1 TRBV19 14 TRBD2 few CASSTIAGYNEQFF TGTGCCAGTAGTACTATAGCGGGCTACAATGAGCAGTTCTTC
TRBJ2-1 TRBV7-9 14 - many CASEEQGWNNEQFF TGTGCCAGCGAGGAACAGGGCTGGAACAATGAGCAGTTCTTC
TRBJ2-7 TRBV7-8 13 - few CASSSRLTNEQYF TGTGCCAGCAGCTCCCGGTTGACCAACGAGCAGTACTTC
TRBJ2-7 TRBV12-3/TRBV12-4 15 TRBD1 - CASTRDSTPYYEQYF TGTGCCAGCACCCGGGACAGCACTCCCTACTACGAGCAGTACTTC
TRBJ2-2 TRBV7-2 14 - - CASSLFRLGGELFF TGTGCCAGCAGCTTATTTCGGCTCGGAGGGGAGCTGTTTTTT
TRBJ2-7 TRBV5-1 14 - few CASSFTENPYEQYF TGCGCCAGCAGCTTTACGGAGAACCCCTACGAGCAGTACTTC
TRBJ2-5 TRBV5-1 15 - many CASSLPGQQVQTQYF TGCGCCAGCAGCTTGCCGGGCCAACAAGTTCAGACCCAGTACTTC
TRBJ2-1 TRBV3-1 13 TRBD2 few CASSQAGGAEQFF TGTGCCAGCAGCCAAGCGGGGGGAGCTGAGCAGTTCTTC
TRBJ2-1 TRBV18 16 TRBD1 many CASSPLGQNSYNEQFF TGTGCCAGCTCACCGTTGGGACAGAACTCCTACAATGAGCAGTTCTTC
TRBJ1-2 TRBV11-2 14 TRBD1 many CASSPDRGFVGYTF TGTGCCAGCAGTCCGGACAGGGGGTTTGTTGGCTACACCTTC
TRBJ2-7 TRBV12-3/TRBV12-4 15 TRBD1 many CASRLTGTVSYEQYF TGTGCCAGCAGATTAACCGGGACAGTCTCCTACGAGCAGTACTTC
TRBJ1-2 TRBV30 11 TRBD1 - CAWPDRDGYTF TGTGCCTGGCCGGACAGGGATGGCTACACCTTC
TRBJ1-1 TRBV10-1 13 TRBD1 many CASSGQGSAEAFF TGCGCCAGCAGCGGACAGGGGAGCGCTGAAGCTTTCTTT
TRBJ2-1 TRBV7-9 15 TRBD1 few CASSSGTGVDNEQFF TGTGCCAGCAGCTCCGGGACAGGGGTTGACAATGAGCAGTTCTTC
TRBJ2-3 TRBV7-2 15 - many CASSPQQGGVDTQYF TGTGCCAGCAGCCCCCAGCAGGGGGGGGTGGATACGCAGTATTTT
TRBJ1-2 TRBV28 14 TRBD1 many CASSQGAENYGYTF TGTGCCAGCAGCCAGGGGGCGGAGAACTATGGCTACACCTTC
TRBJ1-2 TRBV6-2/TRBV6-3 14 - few CASRILGRQVGYTF TGTGCCAGCAGGATCCTGGGACGTCAGGTTGGCTACACCTTC
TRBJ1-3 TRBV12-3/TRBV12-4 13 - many CASSVQTGNTIYF TGTGCCAGCAGTGTACAAACGGGAAACACCATATATTTT
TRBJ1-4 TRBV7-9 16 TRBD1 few CASSPGQGSINEKLFF TGTGCCAGCAGCCCGGGACAGGGTTCAATTAATGAAAAACTGTTTTTT
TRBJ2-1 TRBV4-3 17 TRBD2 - CASSPEVSGNSYNEQFF TGCGCCAGCAGCCCCGAGGTGAGCGGGAACTCCTACAATGAGCAGTTCTTC
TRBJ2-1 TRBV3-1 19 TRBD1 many CASSQDRQGATFFYNEQFF TGTGCCAGCAGCCAAGATCGACAGGGGGCCACGTTCTTCTACAATGAGCAGTTCTTC
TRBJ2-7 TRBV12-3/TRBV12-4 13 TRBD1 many CASSDRGKGEQYF TGTGCCAGCAGCGACAGGGGTAAGGGCGAGCAGTACTTC
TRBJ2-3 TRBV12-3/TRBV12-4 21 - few CASSSPYTGGAEREDTDTQYF TGTGCCAGCAGTAGCCCATATACAGGGGGCGCGGAGCGGGAGGACACAGATACGCAGTATTTT
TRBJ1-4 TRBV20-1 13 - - CSARDFSGEKLFF TGCAGTGCCAGGGACTTCTCTGGGGAAAAACTGTTTTTT
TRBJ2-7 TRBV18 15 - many CASSPEAEAYYEQYF TGTGCCAGCTCTCCCGAAGCTGAGGCATACTACGAGCAGTACTTC
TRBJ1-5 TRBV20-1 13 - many CSCRDESYQPQHF TGCAGCTGCAGGGATGAAAGTTATCAGCCCCAGCATTTT
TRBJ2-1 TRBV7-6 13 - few CASSRAVFDEQFF TGTGCCAGCAGCCGGGCGGTGTTCGATGAGCAGTTCTTC
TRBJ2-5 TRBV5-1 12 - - CASAVEQETQYF TGCGCCAGCGCCGTCGAACAAGAGACCCAGTACTTC
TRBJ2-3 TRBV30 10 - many CAWGGSTQYF TGTGCCTGGGGGGGCAGTACGCAGTATTTT
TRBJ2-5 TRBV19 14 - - CASRNKGTSETQYF TGTGCCAGTAGGAACAAGGGGACGTCGGAGACCCAGTACTTC
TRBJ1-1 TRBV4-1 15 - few CASSQEGTGNTEAFF TGCGCCAGCAGCCAAGAAGGTACAGGGAACACTGAAGCTTTCTTT
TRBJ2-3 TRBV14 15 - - CASSQDLTDTDTQYF TGTGCCAGCAGCCAAGATTTGACAGACACAGATACGCAGTATTTT
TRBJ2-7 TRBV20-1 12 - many CSATQGFHEQYF TGCAGTGCCACACAGGGTTTCCACGAGCAGTACTTC
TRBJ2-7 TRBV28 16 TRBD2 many CASSFSVRDYSYEQYF TGTGCCAGCAGTTTCTCAGTCCGGGACTATTCCTACGAGCAGTACTTC
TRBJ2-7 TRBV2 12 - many CASSRQVYEQYF TGTGCCAGCAGTAGACAGGTCTACGAGCAGTACTTC